Detailed here is one T cell receptor beta chain. Grouping used clinical history reported by participants in a survey and questionnaire. The sample comes from a study of blood T cell repertoires in COVID-19. Germline CDR1 reads SNHLY; CDR2 reads FYNNEI. The CDR3 has 16 amino acids. Trimming cost V 5 bases and J 2 bases, with 18 bases left between them. TCRdb's table, derived via immunoSEQ multiplex PCR, lists solely in-frame clones and lacks some. The sample records around 160,000 clones, about four fifths being singletons. The sequenced sample consisted of PBMCs or T cells enriched from blood (not recorded which). J is TRBJ1-2 and V is TRBV2; maybe TRBD1 (6 bases). This clonotype was obtained from a woman between 55 and 75 years old who had recovered from COVID-19. CDR3 in amino acids: CASSSTGTQGNYGYTF. The CDR3 DNA is TGTGCCAGCAGTTCCACAGGGACCCAGGGAAACTATGGCTACACCTTC.